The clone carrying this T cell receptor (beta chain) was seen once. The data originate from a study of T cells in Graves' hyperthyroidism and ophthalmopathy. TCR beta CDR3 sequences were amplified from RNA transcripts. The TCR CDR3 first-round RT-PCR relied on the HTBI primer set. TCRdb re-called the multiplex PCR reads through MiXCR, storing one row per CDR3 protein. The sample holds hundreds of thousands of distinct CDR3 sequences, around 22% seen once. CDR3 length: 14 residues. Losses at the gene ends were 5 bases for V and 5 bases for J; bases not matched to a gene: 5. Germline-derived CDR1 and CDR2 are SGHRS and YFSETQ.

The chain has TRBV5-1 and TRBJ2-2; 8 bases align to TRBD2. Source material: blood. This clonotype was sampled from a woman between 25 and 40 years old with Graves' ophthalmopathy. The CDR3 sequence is CASRPGGLTGELFF. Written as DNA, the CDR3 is TGCGCCAGCAGGCCGGGGGGGCTGACCGGGGAGCTGTTTTTT.